This T cell receptor (beta chain) was sequenced in a study of T cells in Graves' hyperthyroidism and ophthalmopathy. Regarding the study as a whole: The model anticipated ophthalmopathy a median approximately six months pre-onset.

TCR beta CDR3 sequences were amplified from RNA transcripts. In the first-round RT-PCR of the TCR CDR3, the HTBI primer set was used. Using its own MiXCR run on the multiplex PCR reads, TCRdb lists one record per CDR3 protein. Among around 300,000 distinct CDR3 sequences, approximately 19% were seen once, and the ten largest hold under 40%. This clonotype was detected ten times or more. Its antigen is currently unknown. It was uncontrolled infection, other autoimmune disease, pregnancy or lactation that excluded patients. The specimen was blood. This receptor was identified in a man between 50 and 59 years old with Graves' ophthalmopathy.

In nucleotides, the CDR3 is TGTGCCAGCAGCCGCTCTTGGATAGCGGGAGGCACAGATACGCAGTATTTT. Translated, it gives CASSRSWIAGGTDTQYF. The rearrangement links TRBV3-1 to TRBJ2-3, with 9 bases matching TRBD2. The germline CDR1 and CDR2 sequences are LGHDT and YNNKEL (reference sequence). V shed 4 bases and J 1 base; nucleotides not matched to a gene: 9. The CDR3 is made up of 17 amino acids.